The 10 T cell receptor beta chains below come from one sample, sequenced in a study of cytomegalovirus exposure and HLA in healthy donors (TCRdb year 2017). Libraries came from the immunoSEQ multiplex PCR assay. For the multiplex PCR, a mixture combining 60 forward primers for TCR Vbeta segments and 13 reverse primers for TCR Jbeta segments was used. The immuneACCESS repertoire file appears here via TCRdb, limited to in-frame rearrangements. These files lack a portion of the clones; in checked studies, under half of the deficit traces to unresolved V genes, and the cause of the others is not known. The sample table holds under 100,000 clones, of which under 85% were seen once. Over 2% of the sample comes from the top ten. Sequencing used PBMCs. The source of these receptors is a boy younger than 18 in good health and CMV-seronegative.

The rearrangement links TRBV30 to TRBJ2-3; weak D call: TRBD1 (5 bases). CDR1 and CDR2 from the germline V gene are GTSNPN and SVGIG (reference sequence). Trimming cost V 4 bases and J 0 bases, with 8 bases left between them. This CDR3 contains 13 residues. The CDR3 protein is CAWTTDSTDTQYF. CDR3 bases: TGTGCCTGGACGACAGACAGCACAGATACGCAGTATTTT.

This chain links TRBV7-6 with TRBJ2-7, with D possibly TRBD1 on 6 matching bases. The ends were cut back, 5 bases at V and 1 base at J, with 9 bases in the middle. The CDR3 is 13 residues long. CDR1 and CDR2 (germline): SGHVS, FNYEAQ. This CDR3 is CASSIDRSYEQYF. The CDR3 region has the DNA TGTGCCAGCAGCATCGACAGGTCCTACGAGCAGTACTTC. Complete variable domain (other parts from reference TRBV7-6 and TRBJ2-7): GAGVSQSPRYKVTKRGQDVALRCDPISGHVSLYWYRQALGQGPEFLTYFNYEAQQDKSGLPNDRFSAERPEGSISTLTIQRTEQRDSAMYRCASSIDRSYEQYFGPGTRLTVT.

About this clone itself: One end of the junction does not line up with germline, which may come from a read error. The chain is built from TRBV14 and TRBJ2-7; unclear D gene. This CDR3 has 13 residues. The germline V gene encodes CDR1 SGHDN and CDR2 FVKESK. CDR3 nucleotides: TGTGCCAGCAGCCAAGATCCCTCTGTAGTATGGAGCTTC. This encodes CASSQDPSVVWSF.

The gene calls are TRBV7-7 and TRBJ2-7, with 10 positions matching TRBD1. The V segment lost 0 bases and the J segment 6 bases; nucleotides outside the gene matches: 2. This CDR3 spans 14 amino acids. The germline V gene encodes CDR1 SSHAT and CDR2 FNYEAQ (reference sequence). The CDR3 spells CASSLAGTGAEQYF. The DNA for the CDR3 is TGTGCCAGCAGCTTAGCCGGGACAGGGGCCGAGCAGTACTTC.

CDR3 coding DNA: TGTGCCAGCAGCGTAGATGGCGGGGACACTGAAGCTTTCTTT. Protein sequence: CASSVDGGDTEAFF. The chain is built from TRBV9 and TRBJ1-1; the D is unclear. There are 14 residues in the CDR3. Per germline, CDR1 SGDLS and CDR2 YYNGEE. V gave up 0 bases and J gave up 3 bases, with 9 bases separating them.

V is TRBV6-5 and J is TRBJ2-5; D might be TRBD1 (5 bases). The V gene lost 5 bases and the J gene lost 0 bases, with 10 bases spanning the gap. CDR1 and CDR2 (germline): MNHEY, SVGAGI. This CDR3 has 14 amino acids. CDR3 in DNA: TGTGCCAGCAGTCAGGGCTCATACCAAGAGACCCAGTACTTC. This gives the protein CASSQGSYQETQYF.

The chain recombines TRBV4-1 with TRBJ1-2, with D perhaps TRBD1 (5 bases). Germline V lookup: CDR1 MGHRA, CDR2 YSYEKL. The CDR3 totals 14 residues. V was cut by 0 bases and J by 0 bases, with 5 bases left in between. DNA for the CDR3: TGCGCCAGCAGCCAAGACAGGGCTAACTATGGCTACACCTTC. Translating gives CASSQDRANYGYTF.

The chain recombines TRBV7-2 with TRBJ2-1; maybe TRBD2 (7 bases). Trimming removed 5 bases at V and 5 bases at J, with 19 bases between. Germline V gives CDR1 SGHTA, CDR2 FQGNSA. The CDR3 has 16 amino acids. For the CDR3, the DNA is TGTGCCAGCAGCCTGGGGGGGGCGGGAGTGAACAATGAGCAGTTCTTC. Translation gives CASSLGGAGVNNEQFF. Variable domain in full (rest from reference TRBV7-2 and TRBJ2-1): GAGVSQSPSNKVTEKGKDVELRCDPISGHTALYWYRQSLGQGLEFLIYFQGNSAPDKSGLPSDRFSAERTGGSVSTLTIQRTQQEDSAVYLCASSLGGAGVNNEQFFGPGTRLTVL.

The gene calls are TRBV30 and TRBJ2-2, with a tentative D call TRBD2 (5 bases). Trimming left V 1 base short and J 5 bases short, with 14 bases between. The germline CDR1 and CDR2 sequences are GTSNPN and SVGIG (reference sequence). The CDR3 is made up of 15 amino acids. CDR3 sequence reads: CAWSGGPPRTGELFF. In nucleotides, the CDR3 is TGTGCCTGGAGTGGCGGGCCTCCGCGAACCGGGGAGCTGTTTTTT. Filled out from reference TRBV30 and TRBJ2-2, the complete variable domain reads SQTIHQWPATLVQPVGSPLSLECTVEGTSNPNLYWYRQAAGRGLQLLFYSVGIGQISSEVPQNLSASRPQDRQFILSSKKLLLSDSGFYLCAWSGGPPRTGELFFGEGSRLTVL.

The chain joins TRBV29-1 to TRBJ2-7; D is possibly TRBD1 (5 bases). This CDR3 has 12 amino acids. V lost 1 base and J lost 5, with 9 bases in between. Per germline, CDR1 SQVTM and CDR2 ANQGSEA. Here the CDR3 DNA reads TGCAGCGTTGAAGTTTCCAGGGACGAGCAGTACTTC. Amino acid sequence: CSVEVSRDEQYF.